The T cell receptor beta chain described here comes from a study of blood T cell repertoires in COVID-19. About the research overall: Sample material is recorded as cDNA or gDNA derived from T cells, B-cell-depleted T cells, or PBMCs.

V gave up 4 bases and J gave up 0 bases, with 10 bases separating them. Per the germline V gene, CDR1 is LGHDT and CDR2 is YNNKEL (reference sequence). The CDR3 loop spans 15 amino acids. This table comes from immunoSEQ multiplex PCR, and its TCRdb copy is limited to in-frame clones, with some not included. The table lists some 200,000 clones, roughly 81% of them singletons. This clonotype originated in a woman aged 40 to 49 with COVID-19, enrolled during active disease. V is TRBV3-1 (or the pseudogene TRBV3-2) and J is TRBJ1-3; D not certain. Sequencing was done on a sample of peripheral blood. The CDR3 region has the DNA TGTGCCAGCAGCCCCATCCTAGACTCTGGAAACACCATATATTTT. Protein product: CASSPILDSGNTIYF.